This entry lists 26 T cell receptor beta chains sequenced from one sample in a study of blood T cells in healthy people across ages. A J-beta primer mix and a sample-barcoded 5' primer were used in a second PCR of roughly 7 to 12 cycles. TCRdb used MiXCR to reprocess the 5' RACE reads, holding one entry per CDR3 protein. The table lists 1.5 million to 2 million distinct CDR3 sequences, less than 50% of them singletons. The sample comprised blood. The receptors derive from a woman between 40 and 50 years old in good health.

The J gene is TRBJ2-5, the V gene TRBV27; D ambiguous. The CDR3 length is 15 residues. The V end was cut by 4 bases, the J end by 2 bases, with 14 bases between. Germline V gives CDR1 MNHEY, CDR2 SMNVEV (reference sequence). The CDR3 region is CASSSRRVGQETQYF. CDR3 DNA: TGTGCCAGCAGTTCCCGTCGGGTGGGGCAAGAGACCCAGTACTTC.

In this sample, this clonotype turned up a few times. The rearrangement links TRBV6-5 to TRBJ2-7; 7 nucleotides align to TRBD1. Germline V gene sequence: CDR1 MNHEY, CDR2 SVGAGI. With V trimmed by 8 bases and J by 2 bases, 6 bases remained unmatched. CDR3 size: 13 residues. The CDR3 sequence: CASALTGTYEQYF. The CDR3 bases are TGTGCCAGCGCCCTGACAGGGACCTACGAGCAGTACTTC.

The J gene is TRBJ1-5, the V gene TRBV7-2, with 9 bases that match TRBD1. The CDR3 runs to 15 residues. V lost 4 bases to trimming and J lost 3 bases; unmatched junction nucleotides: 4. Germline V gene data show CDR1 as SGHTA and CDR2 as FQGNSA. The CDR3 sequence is CASSSRQGDNQPQHF. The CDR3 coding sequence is TGTGCCAGCAGCTCCCGACAGGGGGACAATCAGCCCCAGCATTTT.

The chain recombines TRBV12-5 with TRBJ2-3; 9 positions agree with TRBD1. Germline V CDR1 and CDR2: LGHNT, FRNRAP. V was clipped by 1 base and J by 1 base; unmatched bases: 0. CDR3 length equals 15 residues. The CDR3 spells CASGLGTGGTDTQYF. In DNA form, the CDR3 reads TGTGCTAGTGGTTTGGGGACAGGGGGCACAGATACGCAGTATTTT. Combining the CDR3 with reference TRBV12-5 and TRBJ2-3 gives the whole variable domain DARVTQTPRHKVTEMGQEVTMRCQPILGHNTVFWYRQTMMQGLELLAYFRNRAPLDDSGMPKDRFSAEMPDATLATLKIQPSEPRDSAVYFCASGLGTGGTDTQYFGPGTRLTVL.

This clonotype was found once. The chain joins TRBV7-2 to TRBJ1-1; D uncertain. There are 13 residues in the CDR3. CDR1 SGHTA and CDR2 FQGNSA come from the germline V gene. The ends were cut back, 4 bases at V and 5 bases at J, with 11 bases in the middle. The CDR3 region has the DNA TGTGCCAGCAGCTATGAGGTTCGGACTGAAGCTTTCTTT. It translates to CASSYEVRTEAFF. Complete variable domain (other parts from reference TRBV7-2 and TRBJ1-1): GAGVSQSPSNKVTEKGKDVELRCDPISGHTALYWYRQSLGQGLEFLIYFQGNSAPDKSGLPSDRFSAERTGGSVSTLTIQRTQQEDSAVYLCASSYEVRTEAFFGQGTRLTVV.

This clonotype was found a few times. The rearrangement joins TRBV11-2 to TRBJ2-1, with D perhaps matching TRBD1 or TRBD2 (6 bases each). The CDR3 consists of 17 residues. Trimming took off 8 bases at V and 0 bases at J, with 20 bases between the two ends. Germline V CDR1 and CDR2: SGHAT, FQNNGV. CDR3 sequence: CASSGEGGSRSYNEQFF. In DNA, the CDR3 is TGTGCCAGCTCCGGAGAAGGGGGGTCCCGCTCCTACAATGAGCAGTTCTTC.

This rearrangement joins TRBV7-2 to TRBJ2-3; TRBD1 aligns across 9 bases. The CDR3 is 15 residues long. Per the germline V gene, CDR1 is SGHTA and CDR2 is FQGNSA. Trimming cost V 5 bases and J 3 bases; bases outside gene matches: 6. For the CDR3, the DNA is TGTGCCAGCAGCCGGGGACAGGGTATAACAGATACGCAGTATTTT. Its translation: CASSRGQGITDTQYF.

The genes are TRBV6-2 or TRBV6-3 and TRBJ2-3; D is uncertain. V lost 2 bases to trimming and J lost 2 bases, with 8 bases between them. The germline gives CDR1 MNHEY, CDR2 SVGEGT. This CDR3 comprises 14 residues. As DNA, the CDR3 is TGTGCCAGCAGTTACGAGGTGACCACAGATACGCAGTATTTT. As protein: CASSYEVTTDTQYF.

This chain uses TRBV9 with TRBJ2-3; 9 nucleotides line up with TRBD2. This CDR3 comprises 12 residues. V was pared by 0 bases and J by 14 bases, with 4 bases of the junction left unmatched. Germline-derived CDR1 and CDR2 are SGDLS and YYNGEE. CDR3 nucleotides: TGTGCCAGCAGCGTAGGAGCGGGGGGTCTGTATTTT. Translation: CASSVGAGGLYF.

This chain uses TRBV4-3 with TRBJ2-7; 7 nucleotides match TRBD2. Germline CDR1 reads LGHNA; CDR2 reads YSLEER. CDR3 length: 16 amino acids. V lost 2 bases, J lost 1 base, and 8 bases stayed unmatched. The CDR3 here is CASSQKVPAGSYEQYF. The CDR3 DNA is TGCGCCAGCAGCCAAAAGGTTCCAGCGGGGTCCTACGAGCAGTACTTC.

CDR3 amino acids: CASSYSVALTKNIQYF. CDR3 DNA: TGTGCCAGCAGTTATAGTGTGGCGCTAACCAAAAACATTCAGTACTTC. The V call is TRBV6-2 or TRBV6-3, the J call TRBJ2-4; D gene unclear. The CDR3 sequence is 16 residues long. V was trimmed by 3 bases and J by 2 bases, leaving 14 bases between them. Germline V CDR1 and CDR2: MNHEY, SVGEGT.

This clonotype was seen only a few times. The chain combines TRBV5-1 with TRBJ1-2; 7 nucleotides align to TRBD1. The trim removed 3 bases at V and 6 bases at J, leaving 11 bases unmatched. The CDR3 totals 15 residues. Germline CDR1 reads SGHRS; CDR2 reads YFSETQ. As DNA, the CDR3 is TGCGCCAGCAGCTCTTGGGTCGGCAGGGGGGATGGCTACACCTTC. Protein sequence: CASSSWVGRGDGYTF.

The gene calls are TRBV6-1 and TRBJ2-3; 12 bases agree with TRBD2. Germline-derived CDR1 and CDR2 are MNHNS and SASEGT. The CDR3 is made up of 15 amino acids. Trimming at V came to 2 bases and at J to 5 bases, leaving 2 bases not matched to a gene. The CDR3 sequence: CASSELAGGLDTQYF. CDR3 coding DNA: TGTGCCAGCAGTGAACTAGCGGGGGGGTTAGATACGCAGTATTTT.

In nucleotides, the CDR3 is TGTGCCAGCAGCCCCCCGGAGGGCCTCTATGGCTACACCTTC. Translated, it gives CASSPPEGLYGYTF. The genes are TRBV7-2 and TRBJ1-2; D not resolved. The CDR3 has 14 residues. The V end lost 5 bases, the J end lost 4 bases, and 14 bases lay between the germline ends. Germline assignment: CDR1 SGHTA and CDR2 FQGNSA.

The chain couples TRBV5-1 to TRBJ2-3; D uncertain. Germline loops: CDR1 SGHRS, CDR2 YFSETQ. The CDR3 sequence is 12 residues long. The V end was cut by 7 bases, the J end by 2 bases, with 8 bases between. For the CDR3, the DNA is TGCGCCAGCTTATCAGTCACAGATACGCAGTATTTT. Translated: CASLSVTDTQYF.

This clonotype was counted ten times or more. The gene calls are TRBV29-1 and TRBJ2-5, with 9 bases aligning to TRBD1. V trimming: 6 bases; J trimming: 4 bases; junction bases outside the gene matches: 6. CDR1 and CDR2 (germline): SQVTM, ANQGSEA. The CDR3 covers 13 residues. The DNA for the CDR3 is TGCAGCGTCGTGGGACAGGGAATAGAGACCCAGTACTTC. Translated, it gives CSVVGQGIETQYF.

CDR3 protein: CASSRIGTSGVYEQFF. CDR3 DNA sequence: TGCGCCAGCAGCCGAATCGGGACTAGCGGGGTCTATGAGCAGTTCTTC. The chain uses TRBV5-1 and TRBJ2-1, with 13 nucleotides matching TRBD2. The CDR3 has 16 amino acids. Germline V gives CDR1 SGHRS, CDR2 YFSETQ. J gave up 8 bases and V 4 bases, and 9 bases lay outside the gene matches.

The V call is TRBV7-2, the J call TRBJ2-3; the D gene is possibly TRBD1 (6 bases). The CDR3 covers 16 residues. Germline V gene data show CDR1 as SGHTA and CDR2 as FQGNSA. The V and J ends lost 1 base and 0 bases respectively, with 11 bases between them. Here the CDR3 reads CASSLGGGFSTDTQYF. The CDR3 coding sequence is TGTGCCAGCAGCTTAGGAGGGGGATTCAGCACAGATACGCAGTATTTT.

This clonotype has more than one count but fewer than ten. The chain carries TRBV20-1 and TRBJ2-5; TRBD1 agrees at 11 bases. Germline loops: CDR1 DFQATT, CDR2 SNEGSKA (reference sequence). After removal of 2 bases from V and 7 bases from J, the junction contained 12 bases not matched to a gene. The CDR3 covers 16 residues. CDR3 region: CSARPRTGGPPGTQYF. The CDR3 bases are TGCAGTGCTAGACCCCGGACAGGGGGCCCCCCAGGGACCCAGTACTTC.

The CDR3 nucleotides read TGTGCCAGCAGTGAAGCGGGACTAGCGGCCTACGAGCAGTACTTC. It translates to CASSEAGLAAYEQYF. V and J are TRBV2 and TRBJ2-7; 11 bases align to TRBD2. The germline V gene has CDR1 SNHLY and CDR2 FYNNEI. CDR3 length: 15 residues. Losses at the gene ends were 0 bases for V and 2 bases for J; bases not matched to a gene: 0.

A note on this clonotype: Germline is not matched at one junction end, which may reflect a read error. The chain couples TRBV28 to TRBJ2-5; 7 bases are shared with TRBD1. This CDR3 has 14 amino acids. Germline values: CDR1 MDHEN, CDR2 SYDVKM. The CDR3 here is CASSSQGDQGTQYF. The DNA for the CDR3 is TGTGCCAGCAGTTCGCAGGGGGATCAAGGGACCCAGTACTTC. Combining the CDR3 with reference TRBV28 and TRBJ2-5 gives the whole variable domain DVKVTQSSRYLVKRTGEKVFLECVQDMDHENMFWYRQDPGLGLRLIYFSYDVKMKEKGDIPEGYSVSREKKERFSLILESASTNQTSMYLCASSSQGDQGTQYFGPGTRLLVL.

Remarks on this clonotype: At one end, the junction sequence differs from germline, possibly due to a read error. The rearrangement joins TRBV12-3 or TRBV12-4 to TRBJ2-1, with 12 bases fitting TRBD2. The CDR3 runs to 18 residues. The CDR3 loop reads CASTLLAGGLRSYNEQFF. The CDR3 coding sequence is TGTGCCAGCACTTTACTAGCGGGGGGCCTTCGCTCCTACAATGAGCAGTTCTTC.

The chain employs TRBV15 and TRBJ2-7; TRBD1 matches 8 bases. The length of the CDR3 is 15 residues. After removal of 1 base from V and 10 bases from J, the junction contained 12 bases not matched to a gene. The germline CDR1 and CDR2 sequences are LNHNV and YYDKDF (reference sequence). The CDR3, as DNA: TGTGCCACCAGCAGAGGGACAGGGACTGGAGAGGCCCAGTACTTC. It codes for CATSRGTGTGEAQYF.

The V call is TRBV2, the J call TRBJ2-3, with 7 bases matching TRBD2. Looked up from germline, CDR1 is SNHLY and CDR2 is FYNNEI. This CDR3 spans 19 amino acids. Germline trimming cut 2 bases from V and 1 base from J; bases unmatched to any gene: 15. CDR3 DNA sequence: TGTGCCAGCAGTGAAAGGCTATCTGACGGGGGAGGGTGCACAGATACGCAGTATTTT. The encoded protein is CASSERLSDGGGCTDTQYF.

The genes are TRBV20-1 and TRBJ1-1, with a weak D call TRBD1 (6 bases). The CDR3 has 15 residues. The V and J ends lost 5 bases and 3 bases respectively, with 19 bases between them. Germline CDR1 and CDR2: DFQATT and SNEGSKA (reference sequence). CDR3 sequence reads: CSAGGSGGGYTEAFF. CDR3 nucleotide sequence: TGCAGTGCTGGAGGGAGCGGGGGCGGTTACACTGAAGCTTTCTTT.

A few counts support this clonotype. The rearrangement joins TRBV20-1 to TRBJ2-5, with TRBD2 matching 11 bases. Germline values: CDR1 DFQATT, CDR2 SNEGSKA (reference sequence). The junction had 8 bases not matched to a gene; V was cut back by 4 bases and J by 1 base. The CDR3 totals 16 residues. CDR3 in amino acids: CSATPLTSGVQETQYF. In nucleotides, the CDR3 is TGCAGTGCTACCCCCCTGACTAGCGGGGTCCAAGAGACCCAGTACTTC.